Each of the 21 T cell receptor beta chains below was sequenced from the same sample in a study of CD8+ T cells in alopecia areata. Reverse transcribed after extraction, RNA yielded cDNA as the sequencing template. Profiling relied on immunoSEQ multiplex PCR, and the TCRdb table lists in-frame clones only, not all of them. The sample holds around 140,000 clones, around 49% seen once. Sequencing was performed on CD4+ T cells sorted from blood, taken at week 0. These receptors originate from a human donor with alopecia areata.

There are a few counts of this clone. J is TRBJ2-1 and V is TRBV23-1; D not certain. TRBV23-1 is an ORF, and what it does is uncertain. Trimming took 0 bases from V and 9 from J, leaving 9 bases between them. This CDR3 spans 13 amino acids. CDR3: CASSQSSLREQFF. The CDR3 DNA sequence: TGCGCCAGCAGTCAATCGAGTTTACGTGAGCAGTTCTTC.

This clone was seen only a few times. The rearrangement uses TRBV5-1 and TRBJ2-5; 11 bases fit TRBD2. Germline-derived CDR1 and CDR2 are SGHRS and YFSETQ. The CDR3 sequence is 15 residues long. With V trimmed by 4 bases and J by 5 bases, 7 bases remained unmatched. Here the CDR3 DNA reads TGCGCCAGCAGCGTATCCGGGACTAGCGGCGAGACCCAGTACTTC. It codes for CASSVSGTSGETQYF. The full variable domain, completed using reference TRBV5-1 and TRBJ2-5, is KAGVTQTPRYLIKTRGQQVTLSCSPISGHRSVSWYQQTPGQGLQFLFEYFSETQRNKGNFPGRFSGRQFSNSRSEMNVSTLELGDSALYLCASSVSGTSGETQYFGPGTRLLVL.

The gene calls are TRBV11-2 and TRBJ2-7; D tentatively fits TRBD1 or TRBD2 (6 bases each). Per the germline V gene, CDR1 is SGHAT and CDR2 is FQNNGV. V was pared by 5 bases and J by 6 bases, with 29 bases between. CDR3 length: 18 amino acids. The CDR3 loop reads CASSKGQGSGRALREQYF. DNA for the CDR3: TGTGCCAGCAGCAAGGGCCAGGGGTCCGGGAGAGCTTTGCGCGAGCAGTACTTC.

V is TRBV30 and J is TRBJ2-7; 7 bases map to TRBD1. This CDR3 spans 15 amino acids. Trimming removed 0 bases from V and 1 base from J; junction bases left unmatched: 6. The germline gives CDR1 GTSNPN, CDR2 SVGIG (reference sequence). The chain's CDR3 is CAWSVLETGSYEQYF. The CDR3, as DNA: TGTGCCTGGAGTGTACTGGAGACAGGGTCCTACGAGCAGTACTTC.

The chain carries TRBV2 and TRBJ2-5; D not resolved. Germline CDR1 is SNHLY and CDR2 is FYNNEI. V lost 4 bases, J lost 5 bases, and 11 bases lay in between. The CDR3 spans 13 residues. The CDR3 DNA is TGTGCCAGCAGTGGCGAGCGCCGGGAGACCCAGTACTTC. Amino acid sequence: CASSGERRETQYF.

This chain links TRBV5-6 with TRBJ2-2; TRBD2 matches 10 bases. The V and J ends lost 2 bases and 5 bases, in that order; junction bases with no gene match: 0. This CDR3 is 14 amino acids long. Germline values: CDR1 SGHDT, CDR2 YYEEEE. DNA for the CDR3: TGTGCCAGCAGCTTTAGCGGGAGGACCGGGGAGCTGTTTTTT. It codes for CASSFSGRTGELFF.

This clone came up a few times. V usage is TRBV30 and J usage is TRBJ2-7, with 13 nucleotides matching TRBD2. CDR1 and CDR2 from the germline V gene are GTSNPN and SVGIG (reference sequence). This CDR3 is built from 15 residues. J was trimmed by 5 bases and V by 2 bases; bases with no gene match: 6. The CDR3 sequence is CAWSLGLAGLDEQYF. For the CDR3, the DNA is TGTGCCTGGAGTCTGGGACTAGCGGGACTCGACGAGCAGTACTTC.

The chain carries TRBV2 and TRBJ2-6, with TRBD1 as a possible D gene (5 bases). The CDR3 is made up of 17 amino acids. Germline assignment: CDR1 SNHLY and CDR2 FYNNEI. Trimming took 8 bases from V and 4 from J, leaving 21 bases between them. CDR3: CASVRLGAAAGANVLTF. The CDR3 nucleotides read TGTGCCAGCGTCCGCCTTGGGGCTGCCGCCGGGGCCAACGTCCTGACTTTC.

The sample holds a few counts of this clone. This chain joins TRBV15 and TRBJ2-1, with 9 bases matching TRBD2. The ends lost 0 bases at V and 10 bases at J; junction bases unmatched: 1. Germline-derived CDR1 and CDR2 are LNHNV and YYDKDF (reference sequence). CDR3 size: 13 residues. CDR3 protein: CATSRDLAGEQFF. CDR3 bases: TGTGCCACCAGCAGAGATCTAGCGGGGGAGCAGTTCTTC.

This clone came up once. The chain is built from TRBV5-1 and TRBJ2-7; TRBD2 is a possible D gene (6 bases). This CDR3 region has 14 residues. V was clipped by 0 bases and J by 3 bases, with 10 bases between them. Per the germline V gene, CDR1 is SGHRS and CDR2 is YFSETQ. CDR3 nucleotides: TGCGCCAGCAGCTTGGCACTCGGGGGCTACGAGCAGTACTTC. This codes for CASSLALGGYEQYF.

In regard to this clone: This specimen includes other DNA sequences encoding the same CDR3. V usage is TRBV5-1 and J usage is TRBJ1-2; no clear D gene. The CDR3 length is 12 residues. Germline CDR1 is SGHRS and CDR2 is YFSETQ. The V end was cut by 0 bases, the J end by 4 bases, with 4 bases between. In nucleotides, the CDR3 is TGCGCCAGCAGCTTGGATCGCTATGGCTACACCTTC. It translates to CASSLDRYGYTF.

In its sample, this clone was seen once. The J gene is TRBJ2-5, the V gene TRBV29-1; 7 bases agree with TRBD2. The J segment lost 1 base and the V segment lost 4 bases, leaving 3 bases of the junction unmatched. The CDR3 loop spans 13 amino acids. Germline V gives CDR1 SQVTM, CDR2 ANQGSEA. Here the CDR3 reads CSVVRTSQETQYF. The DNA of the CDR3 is TGCAGCGTTGTTCGGACTAGCCAAGAGACCCAGTACTTC.

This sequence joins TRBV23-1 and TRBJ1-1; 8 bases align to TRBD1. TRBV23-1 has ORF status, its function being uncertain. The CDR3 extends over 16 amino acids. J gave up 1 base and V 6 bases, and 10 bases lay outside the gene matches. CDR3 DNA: TGCGCCAGCAGCCGAGACAGGGGAACGGGGAACACTGAAGCTTTCTTT. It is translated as CASSRDRGTGNTEAFF.

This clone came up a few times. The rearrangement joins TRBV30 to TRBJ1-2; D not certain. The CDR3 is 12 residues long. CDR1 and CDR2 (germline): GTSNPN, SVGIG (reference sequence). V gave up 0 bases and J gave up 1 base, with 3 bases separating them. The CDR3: CAWSVFNYGYTF. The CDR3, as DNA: TGTGCCTGGAGTGTGTTTAACTATGGCTACACCTTC.

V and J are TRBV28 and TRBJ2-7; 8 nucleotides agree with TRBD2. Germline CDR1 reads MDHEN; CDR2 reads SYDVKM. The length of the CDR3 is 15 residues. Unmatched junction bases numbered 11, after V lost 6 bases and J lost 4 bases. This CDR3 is CASRGSGREGYEQYF. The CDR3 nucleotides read TGTGCCAGCAGAGGGAGCGGGAGAGAAGGTTACGAGCAGTACTTC.

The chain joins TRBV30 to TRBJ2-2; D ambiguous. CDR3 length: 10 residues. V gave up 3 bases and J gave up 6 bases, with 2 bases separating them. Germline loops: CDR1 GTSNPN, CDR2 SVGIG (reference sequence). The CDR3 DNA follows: TGTGCCTGGAGCTCCGGGGAGCTGTTTTTT. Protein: CAWSSGELFF.

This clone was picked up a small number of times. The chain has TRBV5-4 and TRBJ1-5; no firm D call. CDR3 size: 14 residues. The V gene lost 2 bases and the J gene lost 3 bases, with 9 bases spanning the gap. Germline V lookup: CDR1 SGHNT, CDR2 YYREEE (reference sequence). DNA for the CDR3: TGTGCCAGCAGCTTTGGAGGTAACAATCAGCCCCAGCATTTT. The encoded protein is CASSFGGNNQPQHF. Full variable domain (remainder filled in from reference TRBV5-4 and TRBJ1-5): ETGVTQSPTHLIKTRGQQVTLRCSSQSGHNTVSWYQQALGQGPQFIFQYYREEENGRGNFPPRFSGLQFPNYSSELNVNALELDDSALYLCASSFGGNNQPQHFGDGTRLSIL.

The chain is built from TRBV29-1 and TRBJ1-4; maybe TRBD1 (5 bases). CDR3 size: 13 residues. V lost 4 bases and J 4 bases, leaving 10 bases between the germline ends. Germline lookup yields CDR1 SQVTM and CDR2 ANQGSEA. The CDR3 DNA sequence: TGCAGCGTTGTAGGGGCTCTTAATGAAAAACTGTTTTTT. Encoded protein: CSVVGALNEKLFF. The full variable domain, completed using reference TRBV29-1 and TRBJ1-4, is SAVISQKPSRDICQRGTSLTIQCQVDSQVTMMFWYRQQPGQSLTLIATANQGSEATYESGFVIDKFPISRPNLTFSTLTVSNMSPEDSSIYLCSVVGALNEKLFFGSGTQLSVL.

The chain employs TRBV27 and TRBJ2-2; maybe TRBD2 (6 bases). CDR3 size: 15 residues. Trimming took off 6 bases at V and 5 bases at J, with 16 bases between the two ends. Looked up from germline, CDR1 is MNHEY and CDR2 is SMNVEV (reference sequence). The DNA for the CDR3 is TGTGCCAGCAGCCCCCGGCGGGCGGGGACCGGGGAGCTGTTTTTT. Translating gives CASSPRRAGTGELFF.

The CDR3 protein is CASSSRPRLSYEQYF. The DNA for the CDR3 is TGTGCCAGCAGTTCCCGGCCCCGACTCTCCTACGAGCAGTACTTC. The chain carries TRBV28 and TRBJ2-7; D unclear. Trimming shortened V by 4 bases and J by 0 bases, and 13 bases separated the two germline ends. The CDR3 runs to 15 residues. Germline CDR1 MDHEN, CDR2 SYDVKM. The full variable domain, in which reference TRBV28 and TRBJ2-7 provide the parts outside the CDR3, is DVKVTQSSRYLVKRTGEKVFLECVQDMDHENMFWYRQDPGLGLRLIYFSYDVKMKEKGDIPEGYSVSREKKERFSLILESASTNQTSMYLCASSSRPRLSYEQYFGPGTRLTVT.

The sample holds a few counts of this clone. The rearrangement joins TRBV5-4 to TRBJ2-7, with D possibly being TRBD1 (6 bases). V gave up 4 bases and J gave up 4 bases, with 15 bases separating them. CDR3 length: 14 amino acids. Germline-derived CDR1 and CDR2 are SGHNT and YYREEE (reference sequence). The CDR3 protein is CASSGGPGGYEQYF. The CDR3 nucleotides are TGTGCCAGCAGCGGGGGCCCTGGGGGATACGAGCAGTACTTC.